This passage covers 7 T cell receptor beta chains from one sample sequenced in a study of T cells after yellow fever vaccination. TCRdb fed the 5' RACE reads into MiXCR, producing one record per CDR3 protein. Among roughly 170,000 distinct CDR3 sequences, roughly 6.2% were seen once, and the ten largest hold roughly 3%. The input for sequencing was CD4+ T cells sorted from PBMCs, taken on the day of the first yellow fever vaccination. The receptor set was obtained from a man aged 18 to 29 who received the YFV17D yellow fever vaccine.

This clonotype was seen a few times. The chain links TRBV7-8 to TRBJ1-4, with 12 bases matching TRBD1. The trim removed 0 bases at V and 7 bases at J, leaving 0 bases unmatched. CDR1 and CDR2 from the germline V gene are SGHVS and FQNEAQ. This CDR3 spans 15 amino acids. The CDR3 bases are TGTGCCAGCAGCTTAGCGGGACAGGGGGCTGAAAAACTGTTTTTT. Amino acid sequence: CASSLAGQGAEKLFF.

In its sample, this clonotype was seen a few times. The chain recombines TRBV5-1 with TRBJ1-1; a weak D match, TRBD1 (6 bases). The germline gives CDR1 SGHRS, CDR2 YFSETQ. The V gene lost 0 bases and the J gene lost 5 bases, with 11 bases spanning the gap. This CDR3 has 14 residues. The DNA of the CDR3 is TGCGCCAGCAGCTTGGGACCTACAGGGACTGAAGCTTTCTTT. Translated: CASSLGPTGTEAFF.

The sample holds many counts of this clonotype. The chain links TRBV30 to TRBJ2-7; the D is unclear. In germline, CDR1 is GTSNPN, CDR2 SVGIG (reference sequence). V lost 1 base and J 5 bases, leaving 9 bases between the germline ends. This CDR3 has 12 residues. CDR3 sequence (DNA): TGTGCCTGGAGTGGGATTTTCAACGAGCAGTACTTC. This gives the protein CAWSGIFNEQYF.

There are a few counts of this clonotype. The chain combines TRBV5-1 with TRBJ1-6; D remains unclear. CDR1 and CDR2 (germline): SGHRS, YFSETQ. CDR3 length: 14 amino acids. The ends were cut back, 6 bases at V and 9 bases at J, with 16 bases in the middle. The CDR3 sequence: CASTEGAVGSPLHF. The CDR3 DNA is TGCGCCAGCACTGAGGGCGCGGTAGGTTCACCCCTCCACTTT. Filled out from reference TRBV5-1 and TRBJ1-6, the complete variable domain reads KAGVTQTPRYLIKTRGQQVTLSCSPISGHRSVSWYQQTPGQGLQFLFEYFSETQRNKGNFPGRFSGRQFSNSRSEMNVSTLELGDSALYLCASTEGAVGSPLHFGNGTRLTVT.

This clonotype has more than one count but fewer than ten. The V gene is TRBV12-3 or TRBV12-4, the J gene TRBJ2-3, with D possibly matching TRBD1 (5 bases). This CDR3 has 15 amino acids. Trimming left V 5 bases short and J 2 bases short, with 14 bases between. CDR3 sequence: CASSPFSGFTDTQYF. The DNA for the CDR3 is TGTGCCAGCAGTCCTTTCTCAGGGTTCACAGATACGCAGTATTTT.

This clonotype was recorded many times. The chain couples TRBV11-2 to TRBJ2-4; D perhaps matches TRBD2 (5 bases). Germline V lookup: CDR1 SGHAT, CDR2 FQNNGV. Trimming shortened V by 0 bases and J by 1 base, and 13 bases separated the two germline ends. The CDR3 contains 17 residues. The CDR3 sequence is CASSLEVGSSAKNIQYF. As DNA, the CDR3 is TGTGCCAGCAGCTTAGAGGTTGGGAGTTCGGCCAAAAACATTCAGTACTTC.

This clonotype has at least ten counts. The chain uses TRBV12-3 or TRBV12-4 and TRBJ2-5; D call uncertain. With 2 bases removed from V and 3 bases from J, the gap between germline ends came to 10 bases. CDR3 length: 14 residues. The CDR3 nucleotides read TGTGCCAGCAGTTTAAGGGCTTCCAAAGAGACCCAGTACTTC. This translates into CASSLRASKETQYF.